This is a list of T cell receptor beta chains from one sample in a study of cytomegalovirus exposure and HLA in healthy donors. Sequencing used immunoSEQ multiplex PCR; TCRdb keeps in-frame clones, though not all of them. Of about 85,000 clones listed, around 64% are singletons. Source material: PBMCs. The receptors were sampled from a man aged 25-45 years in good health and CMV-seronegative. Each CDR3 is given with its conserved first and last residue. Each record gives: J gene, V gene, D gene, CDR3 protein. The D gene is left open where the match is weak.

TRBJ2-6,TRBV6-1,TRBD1,CASSTGVANVLTF
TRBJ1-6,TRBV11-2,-,CASSVEPGVSPLHF
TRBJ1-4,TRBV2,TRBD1,CASRRDRGTNEKLFF
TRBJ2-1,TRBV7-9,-,CASSLALDSYNEQFF
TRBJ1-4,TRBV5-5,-,CASSFAREEKLFF
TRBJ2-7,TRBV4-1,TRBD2,CASSQDPAGAYEQYF
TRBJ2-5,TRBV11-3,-,CASSSETEETQYF
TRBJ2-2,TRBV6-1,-,CASSDFGENTNTGELFF
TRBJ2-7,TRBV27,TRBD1,CASSADRGYEQYF
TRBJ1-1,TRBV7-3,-,CASSLGRENTEAFF
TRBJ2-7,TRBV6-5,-,CASTRSGGEEQYF
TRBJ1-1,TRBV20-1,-,CSARLYTEAFF
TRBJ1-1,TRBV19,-,CASSITSGLEAFF